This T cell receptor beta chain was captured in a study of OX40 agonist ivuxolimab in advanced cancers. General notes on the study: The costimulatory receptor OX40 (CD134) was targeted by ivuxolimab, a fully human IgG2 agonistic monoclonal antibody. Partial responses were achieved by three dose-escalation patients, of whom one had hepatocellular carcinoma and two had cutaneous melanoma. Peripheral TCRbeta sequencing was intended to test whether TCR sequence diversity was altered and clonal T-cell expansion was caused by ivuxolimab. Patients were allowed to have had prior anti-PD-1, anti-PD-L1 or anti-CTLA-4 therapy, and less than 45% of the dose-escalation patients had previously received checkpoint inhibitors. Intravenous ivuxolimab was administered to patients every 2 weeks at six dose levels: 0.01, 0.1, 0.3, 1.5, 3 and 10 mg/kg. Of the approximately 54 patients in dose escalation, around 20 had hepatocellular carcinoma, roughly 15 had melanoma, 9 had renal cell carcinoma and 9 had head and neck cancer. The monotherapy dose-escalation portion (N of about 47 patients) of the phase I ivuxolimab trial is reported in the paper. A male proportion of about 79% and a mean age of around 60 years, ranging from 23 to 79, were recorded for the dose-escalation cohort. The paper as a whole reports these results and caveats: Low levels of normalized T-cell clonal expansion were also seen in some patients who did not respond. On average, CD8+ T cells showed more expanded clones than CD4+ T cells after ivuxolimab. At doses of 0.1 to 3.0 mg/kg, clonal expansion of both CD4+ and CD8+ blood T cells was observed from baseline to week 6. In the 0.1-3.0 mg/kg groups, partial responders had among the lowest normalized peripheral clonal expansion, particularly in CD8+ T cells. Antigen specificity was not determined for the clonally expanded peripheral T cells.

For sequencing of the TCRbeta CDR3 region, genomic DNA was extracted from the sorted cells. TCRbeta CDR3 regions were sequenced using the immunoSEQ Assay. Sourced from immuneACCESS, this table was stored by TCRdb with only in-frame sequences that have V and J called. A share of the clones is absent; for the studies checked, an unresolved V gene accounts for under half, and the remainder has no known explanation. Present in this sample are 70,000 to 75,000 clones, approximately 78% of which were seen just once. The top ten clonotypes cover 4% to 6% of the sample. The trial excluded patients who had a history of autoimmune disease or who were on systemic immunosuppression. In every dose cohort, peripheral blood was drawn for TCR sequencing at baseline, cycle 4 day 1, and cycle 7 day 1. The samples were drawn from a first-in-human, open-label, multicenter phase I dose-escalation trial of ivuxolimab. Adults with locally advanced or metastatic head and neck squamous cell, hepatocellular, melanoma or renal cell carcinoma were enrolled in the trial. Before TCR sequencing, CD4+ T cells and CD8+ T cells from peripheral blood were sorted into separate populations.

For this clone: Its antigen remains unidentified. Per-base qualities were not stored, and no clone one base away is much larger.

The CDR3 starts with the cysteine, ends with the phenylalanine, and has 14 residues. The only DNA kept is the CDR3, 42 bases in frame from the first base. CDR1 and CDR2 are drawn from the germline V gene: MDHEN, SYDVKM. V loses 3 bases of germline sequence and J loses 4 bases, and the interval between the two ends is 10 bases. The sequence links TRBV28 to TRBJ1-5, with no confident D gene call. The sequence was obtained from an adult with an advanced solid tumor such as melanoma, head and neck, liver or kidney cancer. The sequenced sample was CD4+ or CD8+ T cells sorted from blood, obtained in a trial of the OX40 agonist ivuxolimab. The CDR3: CASSLGVGNQPQHF. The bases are TGTGCCAGCAGTTTGGGTGTGGGGAATCAGCCCCAGCATTTT.